The sequence of this TCR beta chain was determined in a study of Ad26.COV2.S vaccination and SARS-CoV-2 variants. Findings of the study overall: Vaccine and placebo recipients had comparable breadth of non-spike TCRs.

Comment on this clone: What it binds is unknown.

Treatment here: some 20 received Ad26.COV2.S at low or high dose, single or two shots; 5 received placebo; per-sample allocation not given. Day 63 following the first vaccine or placebo injection was when the samples were taken. Measured with immunoSEQ multiplex PCR; TCRdb has only the in-frame clones, and not every one. The sample lists approximately 240,000 clones; 70% to 90% were seen once. Germline lookup yields CDR1 SGDLS and CDR2 YYNGEE. Trimming pared 3 bases from V and 0 bases from J, leaving 15 bases between. The CDR3 has 16 residues. This sample comprised peripheral blood, obtained in a trial of Ad26.COV2.S vaccine versus placebo. The chain couples TRBV9 to TRBJ2-5; TRBD2 might be the D (7 bases). The receptor's source is a person aged 18 to 59 who received the Ad26.COV2.S COVID-19 vaccine or a placebo. CDR3 protein: CASSELGGAYQETQYF. As DNA, the CDR3 is TGTGCCAGCAGCGAACTGGGGGGGGCGTACCAAGAGACCCAGTACTTC.